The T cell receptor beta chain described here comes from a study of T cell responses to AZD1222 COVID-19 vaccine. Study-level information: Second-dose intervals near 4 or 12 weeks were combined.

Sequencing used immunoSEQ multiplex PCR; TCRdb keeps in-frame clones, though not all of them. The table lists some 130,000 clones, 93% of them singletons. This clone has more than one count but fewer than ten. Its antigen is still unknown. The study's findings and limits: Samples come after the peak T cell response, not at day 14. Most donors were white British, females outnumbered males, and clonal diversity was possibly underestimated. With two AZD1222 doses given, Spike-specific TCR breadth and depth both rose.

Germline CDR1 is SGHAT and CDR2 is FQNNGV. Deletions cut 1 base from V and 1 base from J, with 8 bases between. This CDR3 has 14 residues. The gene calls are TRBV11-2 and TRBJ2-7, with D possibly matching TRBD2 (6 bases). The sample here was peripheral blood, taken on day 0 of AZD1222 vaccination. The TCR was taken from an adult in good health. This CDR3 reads CASSLAGDSYEQYF. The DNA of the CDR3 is TGTGCCAGCAGCTTAGCGGGAGATTCCTACGAGCAGTACTTC.